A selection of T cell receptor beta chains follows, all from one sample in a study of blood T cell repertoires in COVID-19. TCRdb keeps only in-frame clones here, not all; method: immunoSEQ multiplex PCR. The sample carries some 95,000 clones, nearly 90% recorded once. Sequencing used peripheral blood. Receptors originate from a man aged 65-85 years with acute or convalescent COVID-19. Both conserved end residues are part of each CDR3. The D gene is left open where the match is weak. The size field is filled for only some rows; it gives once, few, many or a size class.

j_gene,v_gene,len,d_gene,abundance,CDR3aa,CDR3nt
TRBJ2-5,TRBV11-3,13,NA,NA,CASSATTSGTQYF,TGTGCCAGCAGCGCGACTACTTCTGGGACCCAGTACTTC
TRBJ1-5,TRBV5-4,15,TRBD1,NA,CASSFGQGSNQPQHF,TGTGCCAGCAGCTTTGGACAGGGTAGCAATCAGCCCCAGCATTTT
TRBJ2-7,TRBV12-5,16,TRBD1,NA,CASGLSLTGSSYEQYF,TGTGCTAGTGGTTTGAGTTTGACAGGGTCCTCCTACGAGCAGTACTTC
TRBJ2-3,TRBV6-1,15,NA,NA,CASSDVRGLGDTQYF,TGTGCCAGCAGTGACGTCAGGGGCCTTGGGGATACGCAGTATTTT
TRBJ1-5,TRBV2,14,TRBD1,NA,CASSYTGEGQPQHF,TGTGCCAGCAGCTACACAGGGGAAGGACAGCCCCAGCATTTT
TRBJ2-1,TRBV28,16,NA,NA,CASSPLRDSYNEVQFF,TGTGCCAGCAGTCCCCTCCGGGACTCCTACAATGAGGTGCAGTTCTTC
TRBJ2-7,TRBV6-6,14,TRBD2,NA,CASSQLGGGYEQYF,TGTGCCAGCAGTCAGCTTGGGGGGGGTTACGAGCAGTACTTC
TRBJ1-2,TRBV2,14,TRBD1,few,CASSVIGGGDGYTF,TGTGCCAGCAGTGTAATAGGGGGCGGCGATGGCTACACCTTC
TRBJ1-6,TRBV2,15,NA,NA,CASSVFGQPESPLHF,TGTGCCAGCAGTGTTTTTGGACAGCCAGAAAGTCCCCTCCACTTT
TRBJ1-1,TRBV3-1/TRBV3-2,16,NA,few,CASSRRGGRTNTEAFF,TGTGCCAGCAGCCGTCGGGGGGGCAGGACGAACACTGAAGCTTTCTTT
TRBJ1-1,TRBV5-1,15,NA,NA,CASSYDGDRNTEAFF,TGCGCCAGCAGCTATGACGGGGATCGGAACACTGAAGCTTTCTTT
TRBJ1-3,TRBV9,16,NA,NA,CASSSRHEPGGNTIYF,TGTGCCAGCAGCTCCAGACACGAACCAGGGGGAAACACCATATATTTT
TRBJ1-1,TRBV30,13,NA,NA,CAWRITGITEAFF,TGTGCCTGGAGGATTACAGGGATTACTGAAGCTTTCTTT
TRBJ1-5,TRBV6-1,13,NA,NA,CASSEQGIQPQHF,TGTGCCAGCAGTGAACAGGGTATTCAGCCCCAGCATTTT
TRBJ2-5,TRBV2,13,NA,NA,CASSPDLTGAQYF,TGTGCCAGCAGCCCGGACCTCACCGGGGCCCAGTACTTC
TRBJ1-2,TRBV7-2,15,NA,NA,CASSLAGRANYGYTF,TGTGCCAGCAGCTTAGCCGGTCGAGCTAACTATGGCTACACCTTC
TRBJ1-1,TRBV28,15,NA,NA,CASSPHSGGNTEAFF,TGTGCCAGCAGTCCCCACTCGGGGGGGAACACTGAAGCTTTCTTT
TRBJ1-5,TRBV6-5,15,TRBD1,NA,CASRADQGVNQPQHF,TGTGCCAGCAGGGCTGACCAGGGGGTTAATCAGCCCCAGCATTTT
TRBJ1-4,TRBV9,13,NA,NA,CASSVNGNEKLFF,TGTGCCAGCAGCGTAAACGGGAATGAAAAACTGTTTTTT
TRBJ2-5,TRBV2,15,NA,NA,CASSEAPGPQETQYF,TGTGCCAGCAGTGAAGCCCCGGGTCCGCAAGAGACCCAGTACTTC
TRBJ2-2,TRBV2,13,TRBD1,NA,CASTQGVAGELFF,TGTGCCAGCACCCAGGGGGTAGCCGGGGAGCTGTTTTTT
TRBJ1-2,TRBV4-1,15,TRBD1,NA,CASSQAGQGARGYTF,TGCGCCAGCAGCCAAGCTGGACAGGGGGCGAGAGGCTACACCTTC
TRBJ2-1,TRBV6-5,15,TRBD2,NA,CASSYSGTSVHEQFF,TGTGCCAGCAGTTACTCCGGGACTAGCGTCCATGAGCAGTTCTTC
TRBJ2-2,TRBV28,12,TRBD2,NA,CASWGGTGELFF,TGTGCCAGCTGGGGGGGCACCGGGGAGCTGTTTTTT
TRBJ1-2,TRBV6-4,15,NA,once,CASSVQPGAEDGYTF,TGTGCCAGCAGTGTCCAACCAGGGGCTGAGGATGGCTACACCTTC
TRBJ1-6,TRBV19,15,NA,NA,CASSTGTQYNSPLHF,TGTGCCAGTAGTACCGGGACACAGTATAATTCACCCCTCCACTTT
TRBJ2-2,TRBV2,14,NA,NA,CASRRGPSTGELFF,TGTGCCAGCAGGCGGGGGCCGAGCACCGGGGAGCTGTTTTTT
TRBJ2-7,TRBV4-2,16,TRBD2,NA,CASSQAGLAGGYEQYF,TGTGCCAGCAGCCAAGCGGGACTAGCAGGAGGCTACGAGCAGTACTTC